The rows below give T cell receptor beta chains drawn from one sample of a study of a mutant IDH1 vaccine in newly diagnosed glioma. The table came from immunoSEQ multiplex PCR; TCRdb's copy has only in-frame clones and leaves some out. The table has around 31,000 clones, more than 75% seen once. No antigen has been identified for these receptors. Material: PBMCs, obtained from a glioma patient whose treatment included an IDH1 peptide vaccine. All receptors come from a young man with glioma. Each CDR3 is given with its conserved first and last residue. The D gene is left open where the match is weak. Size is omitted from some rows. Given values are once, few, many or a class for expanded clones.

CDR3aa: CATQRGPATKQYF
CDR3nt: TGTGCCACCCAAAGGGGGCCAGCTACTAAGCAGTACTTC
abundance: .
j_gene: TRBJ2-7
d_gene: TRBD1
v_gene: TRBV27

CDR3aa: CASSDGGRVTFF
CDR3nt: TGTGCCAGCAGCGACGGGGGGAGGGTAACTTTCTTT
abundance: .
j_gene: TRBJ1-1
d_gene: .
v_gene: TRBV6-6

CDR3aa: CASSTSGTSFEQYF
CDR3nt: TGCGCCAGCAGCACCTCCGGGACTAGTTTCGAGCAGTACTTC
abundance: once
j_gene: TRBJ2-7
d_gene: TRBD2
v_gene: TRBV5-1

CDR3aa: CASSPHPPSSGEQYF
CDR3nt: TGTGCCAGCTCACCACATCCACCCTCCTCGGGCGAGCAGTACTTC
abundance: .
j_gene: TRBJ2-7
d_gene: .
v_gene: TRBV18

CDR3aa: CASSLKTFFPLLTEGTEAFF
CDR3nt: TGTGCCAGCAGCTTGAAGACTTTTTTCCCTTTGTTGACGGAGGGAACTGAAGCTTTCTTT
abundance: .
j_gene: TRBJ1-1
d_gene: .
v_gene: TRBV5-5

CDR3aa: CASSEGLYEQYF
CDR3nt: TGTGCCAGCAGTGAAGGTTTATACGAGCAGTACTTC
abundance: .
j_gene: TRBJ2-7
d_gene: .
v_gene: TRBV2

CDR3aa: CASSLFSSGSTDTQYF
CDR3nt: TGTGCCAGCAGCTTATTTTCTAGCGGGAGCACAGATACGCAGTATTTT
abundance: .
j_gene: TRBJ2-3
d_gene: TRBD2
v_gene: TRBV7-2

CDR3aa: CASSGTSGSYEQYF
CDR3nt: TGTGCCAGCAGCGGGACTAGCGGTTCCTACGAGCAGTACTTC
abundance: few
j_gene: TRBJ2-7
d_gene: TRBD2
v_gene: TRBV9

CDR3aa: CASGGEFNQPQHF
CDR3nt: TGTGCCAGCGGGGGGGAATTCAATCAGCCCCAGCATTTT
abundance: .
j_gene: TRBJ1-5
d_gene: .
v_gene: TRBV2

CDR3aa: CASMGQGFSGNTIYF
CDR3nt: TGTGCCAGCATGGGACAGGGCTTCTCTGGAAACACCATATATTTT
abundance: .
j_gene: TRBJ1-3
d_gene: TRBD1
v_gene: TRBV27

CDR3aa: CAISATRTEAFF
CDR3nt: TGTGCCATCAGCGCGACCCGGACTGAAGCTTTCTTT
abundance: .
j_gene: TRBJ1-1
d_gene: .
v_gene: TRBV10-3

CDR3aa: CASSTRDGGNTIYF
CDR3nt: TGTGCCAGCAGCACCCGGGACGGAGGAAACACCATATATTTT
abundance: .
j_gene: TRBJ1-3
d_gene: .
v_gene: TRBV5-4

CDR3aa: CASSPPGQVNQPQHF
CDR3nt: TGTGCCAGTAGTCCACCGGGACAGGTGAATCAGCCCCAGCATTTT
abundance: .
j_gene: TRBJ1-5
d_gene: TRBD1
v_gene: TRBV19

CDR3aa: CASSSGTVGTDTQYF
CDR3nt: TGCGCCAGCAGCAGCGGGACAGTGGGAACAGATACGCAGTATTTT
abundance: .
j_gene: TRBJ2-3
d_gene: .
v_gene: TRBV5-1

CDR3aa: CASSSGTSAYGYTF
CDR3nt: TGCGCCAGCAGTTCCGGGACCTCTGCCTATGGCTACACCTTC
abundance: .
j_gene: TRBJ1-2
d_gene: .
v_gene: TRBV10-1

CDR3aa: CASSPPVSPWIHEQFF
CDR3nt: TGCGCCAGCAGCCCCCCCGTTAGCCCTTGGATCCATGAGCAGTTCTTC
abundance: .
j_gene: TRBJ2-1
d_gene: .
v_gene: TRBV5-1

CDR3aa: CASSSPASSYEQYF
CDR3nt: TGTGCCAGCAGCAGTCCGGCCAGCTCCTACGAGCAGTACTTC
abundance: once
j_gene: TRBJ2-7
d_gene: .
v_gene: TRBV7-8